Included here is one T cell receptor beta chain sequence, with context. What it binds is not known. The data were taken from a study of graft-versus-host responses after intestinal transplantation. Libraries were prepared by immunoSEQ multiplex PCR; TCRdb keeps only in-frame clonotypes and omits some of them. There are over 80,000 clones in the sample; 92% occur only once, and roughly 0.39% lies in the top ten. Trimming cost V 4 bases and J 8 bases, with 15 bases left between them. The germline V gene has CDR1 SGHDT and CDR2 YYEEEE. CDR3 length equals 13 residues. The origin of this receptor is a human donor who was the organ donor for an intestinal transplant. This sequence joins TRBV5-6 and TRBJ1-2; D unresolved. Sequencing used unstimulated CD8+ T cells sorted from spleen or lymph node cells, obtained before transplant. This chain's CDR3 is CASSTSGWEGYTF. CDR3 DNA: TGTGCCAGCAGCACGTCGGGGTGGGAGGGCTACACCTTC.